This T cell receptor (beta chain) is from a study of T-cell reconstitution after alpha-beta-depleted transplantation in children. For TCRbeta, the library was prepared with unique molecular identifiers. TCRdb used MiXCR to reprocess the PCR reads, holding one entry per CDR3 protein. The sample carries about 580,000 distinct CDR3 sequences, roughly 23% recorded once. Points on this clonotype: Its antigen is unknown.

Losses at the gene ends were 3 bases for V and 4 bases for J; bases not matched to a gene: 4. Germline V gives CDR1 SNHLY, CDR2 FYNNEI. This CDR3 has 15 amino acids. Broader study findings: It was newly produced T cells that mostly accounted for T-cell counts and diversity one year after transplant. About two months after transplant, alpha-beta T cells reportedly came from several hundred expanded graft clones. High day-60 TCRbeta diversity in some patients came from surviving recipient T cells and thymic progenitors.

Here the sequenced sample was PBMCs, mostly from graft donor cells, taken 360 days after TCRalphabeta/CD19-depleted stem cell transplant. The gene calls are TRBV2 and TRBJ2-3; 10 bases map to TRBD2. The TCR was taken from a boy less than two years old who had a stem cell transplant for acute myeloid leukemia, so the T cells may come from the graft donor. The CDR3 region has the DNA TGTGCCAGCAGTGAGGCGGGACTAGCGCCAGATACGCAGTATTTT. This translates into CASSEAGLAPDTQYF.